The next 26 T cell receptor beta chains were all read from a single sample in a study of blood T cell repertoires in COVID-19. Data came from immunoSEQ multiplex PCR; TCRdb stores just in-frame clones and leaves some out. The sample comprises 80,000 to 100,000 clones, about nine tenths of which are singletons, and less than 2% rests with the top ten. The sequenced sample was peripheral blood. The receptors shown here come from a man aged 60-69 years with acute or convalescent COVID-19.

The chain carries TRBV3-1 (or the pseudogene TRBV3-2) and TRBJ2-2; possible D gene TRBD1, 6 bases. The CDR3 is 15 residues long. Per the germline V gene, CDR1 is LGHDT and CDR2 is YNNKEL (reference sequence). V was clipped by 1 base and J by 3 bases, with 9 bases between them. CDR3 sequence (DNA): TGTGCCAGCAGCCAAGCGACAGGATACACCGGGGAGCTGTTTTTT. Its protein product is CASSQATGYTGELFF.

The chain uses TRBV6-6 and TRBJ2-1; 7 bases map to TRBD1. This CDR3 comprises 14 residues. V was clipped by 0 bases and J by 6 bases; unmatched bases: 2. Germline-derived CDR1 and CDR2 are MNHNY and SVGAGI (reference sequence). CDR3: CASSYSRQGNEQFF. The DNA for the CDR3 is TGTGCCAGCAGTTACTCGAGACAGGGCAATGAGCAGTTCTTC.

The chain recombines TRBV7-2 with TRBJ1-2; TRBD1 agrees at 9 bases. Germline V CDR1 and CDR2: SGHTA, FQGNSA. V lost 5 bases and J lost 4; bases outside the gene matches: 5. The CDR3 sequence is 14 residues long. The CDR3 DNA reads TGTGCCAGCAGCCTCGGGACAGGGTCCTATGGCTACACCTTC. Translated: CASSLGTGSYGYTF.

The CDR3 reads CAIQDRVTSYTF. DNA for the CDR3: TGTGCCATCCAGGACAGGGTCACGAGCTACACCTTC. The chain combines TRBV6-5 with TRBJ1-2; 8 nucleotides line up with TRBD1. After removal of 10 bases from V and 9 bases from J, the junction contained 10 bases not matched to a gene. The CDR3 spans 12 residues. Germline CDR1 and CDR2: MNHEY and SVGAGI.

The chain joins TRBV19 to TRBJ1-4; D uncertain. The CDR3 covers 15 residues. Deletions cut 7 bases from V and 5 bases from J, with 17 bases between. Germline V gives CDR1 LNHDA, CDR2 SQIVND (reference sequence). Here the CDR3 DNA reads TGTGCCAGTAAATCCTTGACCGCGGGGAATGAAAAACTGTTTTTT. It yields the protein CASKSLTAGNEKLFF.

Of note for this clone: This sample also contains other DNA sequences that code for the same CDR3. The V gene is TRBV6-1, the J gene TRBJ1-2; D gene ambiguous. Germline-derived CDR1 and CDR2 are MNHNS and SASEGT. V lost 0 bases to trimming and J lost 5 bases, with 7 bases between them. The CDR3 extends over 13 amino acids. CDR3 sequence: CASSEARGYGYTF. DNA for the CDR3: TGTGCCAGCAGTGAAGCGCGAGGGTATGGCTACACCTTC.

The V gene is TRBV5-6, the J gene TRBJ1-2, with a possible D match to TRBD1 (6 bases). V shed 0 bases and J shed 7 bases, with 10 bases lying between them. The CDR3 length is 13 residues. CDR1 and CDR2 (germline): SGHDT, YYEEEE. CDR3 coding DNA: TGTGCCAGCAGCTTGGGGGGGCCGAGTGGCTACACCTTC. It codes for CASSLGGPSGYTF.

By share, this clone ranks as medium-sized (0.01 to 0.1%). J is TRBJ1-2 and V is TRBV14; possibly TRBD1 for D (6 bases). Germline CDR1 reads SGHDN; CDR2 reads FVKESK. The CDR3 consists of 13 residues. V lost 1 base and J lost 6, with 9 bases in between. The CDR3 coding sequence is TGTGCCAGCAGCCAAGCAGGGGTACATGGCTACACCTTC. Protein product: CASSQAGVHGYTF.

The chain carries TRBV6-6 and TRBJ1-1, with a possible D match to TRBD1 (6 bases). Germline-derived CDR1 and CDR2 are MNHNY and SVGAGI (reference sequence). The V and J ends lost 3 bases and 7 bases respectively, with 9 bases between them. The length of the CDR3 is 12 residues. DNA of the CDR3: TGTGCCAGCAGTTATGTCAGGGGTGAAGCTTTCTTT. Residues: CASSYVRGEAFF.

The chain's CDR3 is CASSPTRLFGTEAFF. The CDR3 region has the DNA TGTGCCAGCAGCCCAACCAGGCTCTTTGGGACTGAAGCTTTCTTT. V is TRBV7-9 and J is TRBJ1-1; no reliable D call. Germline CDR1 SEHNR, CDR2 FQNEAQ (reference sequence). Trimming left V 5 bases short and J 5 bases short, with 18 bases between. CDR3 length: 15 amino acids.

The chain is built from TRBV19 and TRBJ2-2; the match to TRBD1 covers 8 bases. The CDR3 consists of 15 residues. Germline CDR1 is LNHDA and CDR2 is SQIVND (reference sequence). The junction had 4 bases not matched to a gene; V was cut back by 3 bases and J by 4 bases. The CDR3 protein is CASSILQGGTGELFF. The CDR3 DNA reads as TGTGCCAGTAGTATCCTACAGGGGGGCACCGGGGAGCTGTTTTTT.

The V call is TRBV9, the J call TRBJ1-2; the D is unclear. The germline V and J ends were trimmed by 1 base and 7 bases, with 8 bases remaining between them. The CDR3 is 12 residues long. Looked up from germline, CDR1 is SGDLS and CDR2 is YYNGEE. Here the CDR3 reads CASSVYEGGYTF. CDR3 sequence (DNA): TGTGCCAGCAGCGTATATGAGGGTGGCTACACCTTC. The variable domain in full, with the rest retrieved from reference TRBV9 and TRBJ1-2, is DSGVTQTPKHLITATGQRVTLRCSPRSGDLSVYWYQQSLDQGLQFLIQYYNGEERAKGNILERFSAQQFPDLHSELNLSSLELGDSALYFCASSVYEGGYTFGSGTRLTVV.

CDR3 bases: TGTGCCTGGAGTGTATTCCATCAGGGAGCTTTCTTT. It translates to CAWSVFHQGAFF. The rearrangement uses TRBV30 and TRBJ1-1, with D maybe TRBD1 (5 bases). CDR3 length: 12 residues. The V end lost 0 bases, the J end lost 10 bases, and 12 bases lay between the germline ends. Germline-derived CDR1 and CDR2 are GTSNPN and SVGIG (reference sequence).

The chain has TRBV5-1 and TRBJ1-1, with D perhaps matching TRBD1 (5 bases). In germline, CDR1 is SGHRS, CDR2 YFSETQ. V lost 4 bases, J lost 1 base, and 14 bases lay in between. The CDR3 extends over 15 amino acids. The CDR3 sequence: CASSPRLTENTEAFF. The DNA for the CDR3 is TGCGCCAGCAGCCCCCGGTTGACAGAGAACACTGAAGCTTTCTTT.

The J gene is TRBJ1-5, the V gene TRBV15; D gene ambiguous. Looked up from germline, CDR1 is LNHNV and CDR2 is YYDKDF (reference sequence). V dropped 1 base and J dropped 4 bases, with 17 bases sitting between them. The CDR3 covers 17 residues. DNA for the CDR3: TGTGCCACCAGCAGAGGAGGGTCCAGGTGGGGAAATCAGCCCCAGCATTTT. Its protein product is CATSRGGSRWGNQPQHF.

Written as DNA, the CDR3 is TGTGCCAGCAGCTTACAGTTGAACACTGAAGCTTTCTTT. Amino acids: CASSLQLNTEAFF. The chain uses TRBV7-8 and TRBJ1-1; D is unresolved. The ends were cut back, 2 bases at V and 0 bases at J, with 4 bases in the middle. The CDR3 covers 13 residues. Germline V lookup: CDR1 SGHVS, CDR2 FQNEAQ.

This clone was recorded only once. This chain joins TRBV6-5 and TRBJ1-1, with D hard to call. Germline values: CDR1 MNHEY, CDR2 SVGAGI. This CDR3 region has 11 residues. With 7 bases removed from V and 8 bases from J, the gap between germline ends came to 11 bases. CDR3 residues: CASNRGSEAFF. The CDR3 DNA reads TGTGCCAGCAACCGGGGATCAGAAGCTTTCTTT.

This clone has just one count. This chain links TRBV5-1 with TRBJ2-1, with 9 bases lining up with TRBD1. This CDR3 comprises 15 residues. The ends lost 6 bases at V and 6 bases at J; junction bases unmatched: 10. Germline CDR1 and CDR2: SGHRS and YFSETQ. CDR3 sequence reads: CASNTGQGTFNEQFF. In DNA, the CDR3 is TGCGCCAGCAACACAGGACAGGGGACGTTCAATGAGCAGTTCTTC.

The chain employs TRBV7-9 and TRBJ2-2; 10 nucleotides align to TRBD1. The CDR3 has 16 residues. Germline V gene sequence: CDR1 SEHNR, CDR2 FQNEAQ (reference sequence). Germline trimming cut 4 bases from V and 6 bases from J; bases unmatched to any gene: 8. Here the CDR3 DNA reads TGTGCCAGCAGCTCCCGGGACAGGGGTGGTGCCGGGGAGCTGTTTTTT. The encoded protein is CASSSRDRGGAGELFF.

The V gene is TRBV6-5, the J gene TRBJ2-1; TRBD2 matches at 9 bases. The CDR3 runs 12 residues. CDR1 and CDR2 (germline): MNHEY, SVGAGI. Germline trimming cut 6 bases from V and 10 bases from J; bases unmatched to any gene: 4. In DNA, the CDR3 is TGTGCCAGCAGAGCTAGCGGGGTCGAGCAGTTCTTC. As protein: CASRASGVEQFF.

V and J are TRBV7-9 and TRBJ1-1, with 10 nucleotides matching TRBD1. This CDR3 has 15 residues. The V segment lost 1 base and the J segment 1 base; nucleotides outside the gene matches: 0. In germline, CDR1 is SEHNR, CDR2 FQNEAQ (reference sequence). CDR3 in amino acids: CASSLGDRGNTEAFF. The CDR3 DNA reads as TGTGCCAGCAGCTTAGGGGACAGGGGGAACACTGAAGCTTTCTTT.

This clone has just one count. The CDR3 here is CASSFDGTGVKVQFF. The CDR3 nucleotides are TGTGCCAGCAGCTTTGACGGGACAGGGGTTAAGGTGCAGTTCTTC. The chain joins TRBV5-4 to TRBJ2-1, with 10 nucleotides matching TRBD1. The CDR3 covers 15 residues. Trimming at V came to 2 bases and at J to 12 bases, leaving 11 bases not matched to a gene. From germline, CDR1 is SGHNT and CDR2 YYREEE (reference sequence).

The rearrangement joins TRBV5-1 to TRBJ1-6, with TRBD1 as a possible D gene (6 bases). This CDR3 region has 14 residues. V lost 0 bases, J lost 10 bases, and 11 bases lay in between. CDR1 is SGHRS and CDR2 is YFSETQ in the germline V gene. CDR3 in DNA: TGCGCCAGCAGCTTGGCCGAGGGGGGGTCACCCCTCCACTTT. The encoded protein is CASSLAEGGSPLHF.

The rearrangement links TRBV5-1 to TRBJ1-2; no clear D gene. The germline V gene encodes CDR1 SGHRS and CDR2 YFSETQ. The CDR3 has 14 amino acids. V dropped 2 bases and J dropped 10 bases, with 18 bases sitting between them. For the CDR3, the DNA is TGCGCCAGCAGCTTCGACGGGTCGGCCGGGGACTACACCTTC. Protein: CASSFDGSAGDYTF.

The chain uses TRBV27 and TRBJ1-1; D ambiguous. The CDR3 loop spans 13 amino acids. Per germline, CDR1 MNHEY and CDR2 SMNVEV (reference sequence). V was pared by 6 bases and J by 3 bases, with 11 bases between. The CDR3 DNA is TGTGCCAGCAGACTGAGGTCCCACACTGAAGCTTTCTTT. It specifies CASRLRSHTEAFF.

This rearrangement joins TRBV6-5 to TRBJ1-1, with 8 positions matching TRBD1. Losses at the gene ends were 5 bases for V and 4 bases for J; bases not matched to a gene: 9. CDR3 length equals 15 residues. Germline CDR1 is MNHEY and CDR2 is SVGAGI. The CDR3 sequence: CASSLYRGFSTEAFF. The CDR3, as DNA: TGTGCCAGCAGTCTATACAGGGGGTTCTCCACTGAAGCTTTCTTT.